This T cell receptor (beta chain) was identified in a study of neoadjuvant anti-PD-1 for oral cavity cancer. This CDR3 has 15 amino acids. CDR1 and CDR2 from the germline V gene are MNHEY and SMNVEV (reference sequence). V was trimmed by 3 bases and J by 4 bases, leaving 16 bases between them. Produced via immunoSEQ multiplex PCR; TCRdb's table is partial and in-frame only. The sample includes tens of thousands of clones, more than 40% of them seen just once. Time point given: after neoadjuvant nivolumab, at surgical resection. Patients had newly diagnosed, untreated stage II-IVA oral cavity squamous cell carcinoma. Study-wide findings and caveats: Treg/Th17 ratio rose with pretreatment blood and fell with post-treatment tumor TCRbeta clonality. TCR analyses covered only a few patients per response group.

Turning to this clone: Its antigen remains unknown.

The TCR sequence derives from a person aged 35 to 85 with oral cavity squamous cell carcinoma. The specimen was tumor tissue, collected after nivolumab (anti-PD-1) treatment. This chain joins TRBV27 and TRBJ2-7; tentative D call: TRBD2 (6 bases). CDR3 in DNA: TGTGCCAGCAGTTTCCGGGCGTGGGGAGGATACGAGCAGTACTTC. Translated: CASSFRAWGGYEQYF.